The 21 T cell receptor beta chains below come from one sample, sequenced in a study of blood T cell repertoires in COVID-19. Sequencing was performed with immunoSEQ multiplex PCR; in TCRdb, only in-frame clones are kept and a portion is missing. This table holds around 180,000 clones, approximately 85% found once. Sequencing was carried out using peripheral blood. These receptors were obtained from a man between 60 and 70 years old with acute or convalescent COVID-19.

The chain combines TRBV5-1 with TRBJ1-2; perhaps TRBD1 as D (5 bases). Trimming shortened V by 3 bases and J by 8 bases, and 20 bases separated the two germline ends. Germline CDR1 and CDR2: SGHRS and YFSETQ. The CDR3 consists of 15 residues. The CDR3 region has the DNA TGCGCCAGCAGCTCGGCAGGCGGGACGGGAAGGGGCTACACCTTC. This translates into CASSSAGGTGRGYTF.

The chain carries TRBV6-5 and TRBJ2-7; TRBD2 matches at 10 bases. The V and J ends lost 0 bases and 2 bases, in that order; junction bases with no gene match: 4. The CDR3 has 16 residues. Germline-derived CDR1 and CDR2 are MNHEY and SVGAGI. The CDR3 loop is CASSYSWTSGTYEQYF. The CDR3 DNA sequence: TGTGCCAGCAGTTACTCATGGACTAGCGGAACCTACGAGCAGTACTTC.

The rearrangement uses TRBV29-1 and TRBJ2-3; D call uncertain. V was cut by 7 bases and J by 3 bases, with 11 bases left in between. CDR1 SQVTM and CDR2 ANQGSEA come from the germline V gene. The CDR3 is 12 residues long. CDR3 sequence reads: CSAKLYTDTQYF. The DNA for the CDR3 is TGCAGCGCTAAACTATATACAGATACGCAGTATTTT.

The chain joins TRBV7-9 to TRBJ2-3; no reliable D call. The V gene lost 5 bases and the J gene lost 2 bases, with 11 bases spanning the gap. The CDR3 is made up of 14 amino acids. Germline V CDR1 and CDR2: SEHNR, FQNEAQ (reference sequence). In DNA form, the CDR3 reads TGTGCCAGCAGCCCGGAGCGAGCCACAGATACGCAGTATTTT. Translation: CASSPERATDTQYF.

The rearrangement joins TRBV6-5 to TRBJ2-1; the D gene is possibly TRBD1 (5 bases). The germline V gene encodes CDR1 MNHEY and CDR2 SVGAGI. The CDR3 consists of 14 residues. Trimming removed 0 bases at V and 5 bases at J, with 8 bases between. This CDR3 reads CASSYSIGDNEQFF. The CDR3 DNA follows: TGTGCCAGCAGTTACTCGATAGGGGACAATGAGCAGTTCTTC.

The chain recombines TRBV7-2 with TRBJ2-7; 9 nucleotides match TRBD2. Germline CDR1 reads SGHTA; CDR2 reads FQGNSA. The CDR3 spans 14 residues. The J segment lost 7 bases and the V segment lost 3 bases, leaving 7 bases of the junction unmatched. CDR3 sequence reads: CASSLTSGPLEQYF. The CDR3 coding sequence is TGTGCCAGCAGCTTGACTAGCGGACCCTTGGAGCAGTACTTC. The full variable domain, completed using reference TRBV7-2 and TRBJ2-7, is GAGVSQSPSNKVTEKGKDVELRCDPISGHTALYWYRQSLGQGLEFLIYFQGNSAPDKSGLPSDRFSAERTGGSVSTLTIQRTQQEDSAVYLCASSLTSGPLEQYFGPGTRLTVT.

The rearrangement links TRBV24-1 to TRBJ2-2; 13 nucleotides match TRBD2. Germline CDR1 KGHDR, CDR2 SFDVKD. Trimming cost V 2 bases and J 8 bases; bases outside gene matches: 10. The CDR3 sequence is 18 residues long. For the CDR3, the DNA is TGTGCCACCAGTGATTGGACTAGCGGGGGCCCGGCAGGTGGGGAGCTGTTTTTT. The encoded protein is CATSDWTSGGPAGGELFF.

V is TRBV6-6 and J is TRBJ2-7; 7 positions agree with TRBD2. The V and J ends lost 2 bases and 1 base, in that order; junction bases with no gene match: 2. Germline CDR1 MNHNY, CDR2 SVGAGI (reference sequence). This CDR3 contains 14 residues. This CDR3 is CASSYPGGSYEQYF. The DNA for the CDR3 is TGTGCCAGCAGTTACCCGGGAGGTTCCTACGAGCAGTACTTC.

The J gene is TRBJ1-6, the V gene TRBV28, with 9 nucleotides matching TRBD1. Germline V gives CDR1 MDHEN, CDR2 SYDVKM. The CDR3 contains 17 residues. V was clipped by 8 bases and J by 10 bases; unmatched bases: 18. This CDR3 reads CASGAQGARTQRSPLHF. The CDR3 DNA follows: TGTGCCAGCGGTGCACAGGGGGCGAGGACCCAAAGATCACCCCTCCACTTT.

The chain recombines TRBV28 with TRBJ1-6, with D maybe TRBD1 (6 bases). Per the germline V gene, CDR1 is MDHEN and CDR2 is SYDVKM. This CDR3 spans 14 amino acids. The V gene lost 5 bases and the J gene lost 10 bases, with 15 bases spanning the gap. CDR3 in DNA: TGTGCCAGCAGTCTCGACAGGTCGCAGTCACCCCTCCACTTT. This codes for CASSLDRSQSPLHF.

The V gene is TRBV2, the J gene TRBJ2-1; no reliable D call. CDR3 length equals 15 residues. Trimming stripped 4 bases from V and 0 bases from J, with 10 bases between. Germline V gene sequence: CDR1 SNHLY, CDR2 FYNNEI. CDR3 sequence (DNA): TGTGCCAGCAGTGTATCAGATTTCTCCTACAATGAGCAGTTCTTC. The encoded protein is CASSVSDFSYNEQFF.

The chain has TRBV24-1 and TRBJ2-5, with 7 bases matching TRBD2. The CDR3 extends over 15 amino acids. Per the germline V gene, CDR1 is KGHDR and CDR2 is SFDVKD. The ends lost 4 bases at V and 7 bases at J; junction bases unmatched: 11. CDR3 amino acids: CATSDPDGLGSTQYF. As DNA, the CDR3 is TGTGCCACCAGTGACCCCGATGGACTAGGGTCGACCCAGTACTTC.

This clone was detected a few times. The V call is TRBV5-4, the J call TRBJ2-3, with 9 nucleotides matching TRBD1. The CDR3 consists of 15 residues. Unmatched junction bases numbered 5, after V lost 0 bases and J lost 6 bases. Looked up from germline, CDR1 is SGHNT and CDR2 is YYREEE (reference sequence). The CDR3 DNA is TGTGCCAGCAGCTTGGGGGGGACAGGGATGGATACGCAGTATTTT. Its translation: CASSLGGTGMDTQYF.

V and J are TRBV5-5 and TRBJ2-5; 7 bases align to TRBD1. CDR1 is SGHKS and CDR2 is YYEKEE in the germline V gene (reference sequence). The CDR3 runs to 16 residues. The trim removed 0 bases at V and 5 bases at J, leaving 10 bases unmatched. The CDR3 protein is CASSLGGQVDRETQYF. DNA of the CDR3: TGTGCCAGCAGCTTGGGTGGACAGGTGGATCGTGAGACCCAGTACTTC.

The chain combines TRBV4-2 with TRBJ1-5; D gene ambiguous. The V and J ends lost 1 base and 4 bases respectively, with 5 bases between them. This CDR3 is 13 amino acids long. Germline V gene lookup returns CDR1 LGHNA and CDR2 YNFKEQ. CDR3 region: CASSQGGNQPQHF. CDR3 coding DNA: TGTGCCAGCAGCCAAGGAGGGAATCAGCCCCAGCATTTT.

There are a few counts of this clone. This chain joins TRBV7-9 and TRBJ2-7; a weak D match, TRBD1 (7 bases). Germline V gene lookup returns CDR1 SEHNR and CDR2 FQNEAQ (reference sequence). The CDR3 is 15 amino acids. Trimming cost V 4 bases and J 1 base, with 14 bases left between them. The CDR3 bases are TGTGCCAGCAGCTCCTGGAGGGACAGTTCCTACGAGCAGTACTTC. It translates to CASSSWRDSSYEQYF.

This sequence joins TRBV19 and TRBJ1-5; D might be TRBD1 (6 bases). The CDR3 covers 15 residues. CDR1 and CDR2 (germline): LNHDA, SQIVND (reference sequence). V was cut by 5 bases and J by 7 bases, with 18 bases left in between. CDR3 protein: CASSGRGHMNQPQHF. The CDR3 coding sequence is TGTGCCAGTAGTGGACGGGGACATATGAACCAGCCCCAGCATTTT.

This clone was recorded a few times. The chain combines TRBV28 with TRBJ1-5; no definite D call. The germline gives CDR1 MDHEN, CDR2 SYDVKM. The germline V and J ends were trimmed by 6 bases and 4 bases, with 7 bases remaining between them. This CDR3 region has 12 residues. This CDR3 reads CASSQLNQPQHF. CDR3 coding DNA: TGTGCCAGCAGCCAGTTAAATCAGCCCCAGCATTTT. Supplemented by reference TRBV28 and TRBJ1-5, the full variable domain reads DVKVTQSSRYLVKRTGEKVFLECVQDMDHENMFWYRQDPGLGLRLIYFSYDVKMKEKGDIPEGYSVSREKKERFSLILESASTNQTSMYLCASSQLNQPQHFGDGTRLSIL.

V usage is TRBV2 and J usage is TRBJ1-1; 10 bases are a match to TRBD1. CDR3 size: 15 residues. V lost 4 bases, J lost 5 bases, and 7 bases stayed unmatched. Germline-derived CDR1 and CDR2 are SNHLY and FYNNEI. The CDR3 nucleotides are TGTGCCAGCAGTGGCCGACAGGGGGCGAGTACTGAAGCTTTCTTT. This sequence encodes CASSGRQGASTEAFF.

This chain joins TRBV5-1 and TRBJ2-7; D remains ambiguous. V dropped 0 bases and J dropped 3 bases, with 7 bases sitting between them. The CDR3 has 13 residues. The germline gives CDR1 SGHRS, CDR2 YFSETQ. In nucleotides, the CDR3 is TGCGCCAGCAGCTTGGACGGAGACTACGAGCAGTACTTC. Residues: CASSLDGDYEQYF.

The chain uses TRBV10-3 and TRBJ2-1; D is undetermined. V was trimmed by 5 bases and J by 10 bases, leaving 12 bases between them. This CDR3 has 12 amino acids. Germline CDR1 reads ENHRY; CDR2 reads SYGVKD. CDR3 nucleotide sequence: TGTGCCATCAGTCGACTGGGTAACGAGCAGTTCTTC. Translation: CAISRLGNEQFF.